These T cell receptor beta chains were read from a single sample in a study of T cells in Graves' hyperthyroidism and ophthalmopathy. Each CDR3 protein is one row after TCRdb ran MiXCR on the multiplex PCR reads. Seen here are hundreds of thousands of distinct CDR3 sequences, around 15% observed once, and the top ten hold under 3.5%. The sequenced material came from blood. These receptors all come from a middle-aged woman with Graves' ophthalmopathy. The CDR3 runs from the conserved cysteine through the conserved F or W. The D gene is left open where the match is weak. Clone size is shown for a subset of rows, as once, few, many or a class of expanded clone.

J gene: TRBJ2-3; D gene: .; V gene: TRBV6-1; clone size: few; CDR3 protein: CASSPIPDTQYF; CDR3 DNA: TGTGCCAGCAGTCCAATTCCAGATACGCAGTATTTT
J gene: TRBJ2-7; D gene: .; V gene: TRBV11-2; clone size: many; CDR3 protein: CASSPGPPTYEQYF; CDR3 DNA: TGTGCCAGCAGCCCCGGGCCTCCCACCTACGAGCAGTACTTC
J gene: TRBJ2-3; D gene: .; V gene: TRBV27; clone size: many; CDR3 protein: CASSLAPGRITDTQYF; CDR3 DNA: TGTGCCAGCAGTTTAGCTCCGGGACGGATCACAGATACGCAGTATTTT
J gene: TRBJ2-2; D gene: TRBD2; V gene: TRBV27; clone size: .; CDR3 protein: CASTSLAGVNTGELFF; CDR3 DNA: TGTGCCAGCACCTCCCTGGCGGGAGTTAACACCGGGGAGCTGTTTTTT
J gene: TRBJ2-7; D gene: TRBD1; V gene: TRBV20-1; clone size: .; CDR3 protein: CSATRQGSTYEQYF; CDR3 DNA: TGCAGTGCTACCCGACAGGGTAGCACCTACGAGCAGTACTTC
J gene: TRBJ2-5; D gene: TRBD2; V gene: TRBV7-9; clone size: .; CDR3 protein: CASSLSPLAAGKETQYF; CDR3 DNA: TGTGCCAGCAGCTTATCCCCGTTGGCAGCGGGAAAAGAGACCCAGTACTTC
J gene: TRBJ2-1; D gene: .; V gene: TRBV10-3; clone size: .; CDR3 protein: CAISESGNSYNEQFF; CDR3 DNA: TGTGCCATCAGTGAGTCTGGGAACTCCTACAATGAGCAGTTCTTC
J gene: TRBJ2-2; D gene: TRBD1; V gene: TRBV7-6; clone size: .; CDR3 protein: CASSLQTGSAGELFF; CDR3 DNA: TGTGCCAGCAGCCTACAGACAGGGTCCGCCGGGGAGCTGTTTTTT
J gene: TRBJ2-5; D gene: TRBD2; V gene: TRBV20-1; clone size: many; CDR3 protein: CSAARGSGVQETQYF; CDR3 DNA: TGCAGTGCGGCGAGGGGCAGCGGGGTCCAAGAGACCCAGTACTTC
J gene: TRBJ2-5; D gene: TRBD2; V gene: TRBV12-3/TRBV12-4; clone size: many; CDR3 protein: CASSSREGPQETQYF; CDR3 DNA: TGTGCCAGCAGTTCGCGGGAGGGCCCCCAAGAGACCCAGTACTTC
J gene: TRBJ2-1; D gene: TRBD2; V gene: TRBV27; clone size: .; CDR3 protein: CASSLSGLANSYNEQFF; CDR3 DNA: TGTGCCAGCAGTTTATCAGGACTAGCGAACTCCTACAATGAGCAGTTCTTC
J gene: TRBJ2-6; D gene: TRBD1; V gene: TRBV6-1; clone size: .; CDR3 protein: CASSTHRGSGANVLTF; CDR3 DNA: TGTGCCAGCAGTACCCACAGGGGGAGTGGGGCCAACGTCCTGACTTTC
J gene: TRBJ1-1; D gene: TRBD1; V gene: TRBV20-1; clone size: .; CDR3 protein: CSTDRAASAEAFF; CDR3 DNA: TGCAGTACGGACAGGGCGGCGAGCGCTGAAGCTTTCTTT
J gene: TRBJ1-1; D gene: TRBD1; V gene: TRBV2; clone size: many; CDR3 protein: CASSEWEGAAEAFF; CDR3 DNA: TGTGCCAGCAGTGAATGGGAGGGGGCAGCCGAAGCTTTCTTT
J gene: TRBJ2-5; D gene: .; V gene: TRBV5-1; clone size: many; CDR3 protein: CASSPGTLETQYF; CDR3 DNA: TGTGCCAGCAGCCCCGGGACTCTAGAGACCCAGTACTTC
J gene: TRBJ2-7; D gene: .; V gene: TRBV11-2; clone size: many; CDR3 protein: CASSLGFLEQYF; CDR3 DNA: TGTGCCAGCAGCTTAGGCTTTCTGGAGCAGTACTTC
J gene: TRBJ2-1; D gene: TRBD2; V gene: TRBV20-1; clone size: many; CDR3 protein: CSGRWTSGFHEQFF; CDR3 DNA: TGCAGTGGTCGTTGGACTAGCGGGTTCCATGAGCAGTTCTTC
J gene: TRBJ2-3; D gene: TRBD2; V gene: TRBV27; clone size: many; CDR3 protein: CASSTTLITSSGGTDTQYF; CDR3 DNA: TGTGCCAGCAGTACGACCCTAATTACTAGTAGCGGGGGTACAGATACGCAGTATTTT
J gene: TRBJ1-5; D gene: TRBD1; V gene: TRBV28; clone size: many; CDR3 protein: CASIPRGDSNQPQHF; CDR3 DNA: TGTGCCAGCATTCCCAGGGGGGATAGCAATCAGCCCCAGCATTTT
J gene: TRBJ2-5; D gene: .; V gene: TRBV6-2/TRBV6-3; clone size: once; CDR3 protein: CAISALAFETQYF; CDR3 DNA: TGTGCCATCAGTGCCTTAGCCTTTGAGACCCAGTACTTC
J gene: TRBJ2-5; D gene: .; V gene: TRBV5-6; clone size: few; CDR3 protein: CASSSVGTSQETQYF; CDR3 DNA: TGTGCCAGCAGCTCGGTCGGGACATCGCAAGAGACCCAGTACTTC
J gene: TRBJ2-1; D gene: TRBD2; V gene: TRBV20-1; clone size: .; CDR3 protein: CSARNSGSPTEQFF; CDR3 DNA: TGCAGTGCTAGGAATAGCGGGTCTCCTACTGAGCAGTTCTTC
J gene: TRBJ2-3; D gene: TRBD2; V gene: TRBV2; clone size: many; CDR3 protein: CAILGLAADTQYF; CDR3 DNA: TGTGCCATCCTAGGACTAGCGGCAGATACGCAGTATTTT
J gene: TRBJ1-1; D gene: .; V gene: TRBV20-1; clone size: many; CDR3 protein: CSTRGVNTEAFF; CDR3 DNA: TGCAGCACACGGGGCGTGAACACTGAAGCTTTCTTT
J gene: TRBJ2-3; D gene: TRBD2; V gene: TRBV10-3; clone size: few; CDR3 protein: CAISATSEQYF; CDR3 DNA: TGTGCCATCAGTGCGACTAGCGAACAGTATTTT
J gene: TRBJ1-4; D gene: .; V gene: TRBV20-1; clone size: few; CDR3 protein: CSARLRATNEKLFF; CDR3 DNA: TGCAGTGCTAGACTGCGTGCAACTAATGAAAAACTGTTTTTT
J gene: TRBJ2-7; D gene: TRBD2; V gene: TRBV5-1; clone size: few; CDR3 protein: CASSPEGRESYEQYF; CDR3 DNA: TGCGCCAGCAGCCCGGAGGGGCGGGAGAGCTACGAGCAGTACTTC
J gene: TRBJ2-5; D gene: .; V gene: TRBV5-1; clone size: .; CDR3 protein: CASATGRSQETQYF; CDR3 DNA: TGCGCCAGCGCGACAGGGAGGAGTCAAGAGACCCAGTACTTC
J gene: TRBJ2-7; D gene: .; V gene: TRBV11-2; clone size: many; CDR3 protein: CASSLGVGSGYEQYF; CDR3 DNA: TGTGCCAGCAGCTTGGGTGTAGGGAGCGGCTACGAGCAGTACTTC
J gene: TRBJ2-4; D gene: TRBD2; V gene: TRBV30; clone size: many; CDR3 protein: CAWSAGGINIQYF; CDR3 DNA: TGTGCCTGGAGCGCGGGGGGAATTAACATTCAGTACTTC
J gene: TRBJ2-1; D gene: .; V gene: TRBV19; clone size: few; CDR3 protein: CAIGQGMYGDEQFF; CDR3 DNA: TGTGCCATTGGCCAGGGGATGTATGGCGATGAGCAGTTCTTC
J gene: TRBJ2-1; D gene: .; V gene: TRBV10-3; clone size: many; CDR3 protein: CAISESYEQFF; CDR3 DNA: TGTGCCATCAGTGAGTCCTATGAGCAGTTCTTC
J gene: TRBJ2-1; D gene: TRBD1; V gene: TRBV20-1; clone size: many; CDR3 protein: CSHSGQGLVEQFF; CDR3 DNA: TGCAGCCATTCAGGACAGGGGCTAGTTGAGCAGTTCTTC
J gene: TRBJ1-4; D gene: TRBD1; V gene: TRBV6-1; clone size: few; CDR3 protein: CASSRNGDSRGEKLFF; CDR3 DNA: TGTGCCAGCAGCCGAAATGGGGACTCCAGGGGGGAAAAACTGTTTTTT
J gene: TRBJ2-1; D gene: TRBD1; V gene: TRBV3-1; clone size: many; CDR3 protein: CASSYLPRPGQGTTEQFF; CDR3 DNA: TGTGCCAGCAGCTACCTACCCCGACCGGGACAGGGTACGACTGAGCAGTTCTTC
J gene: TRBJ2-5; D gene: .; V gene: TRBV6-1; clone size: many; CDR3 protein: CASNDQGSRETQYF; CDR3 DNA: TGTGCCAGCAACGACCAGGGTTCCAGGGAGACCCAGTACTTC
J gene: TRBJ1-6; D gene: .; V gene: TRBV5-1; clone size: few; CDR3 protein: CASSLAAGRDYNSPLHF; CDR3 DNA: TGCGCCAGCAGCTTGGCCGCCGGCAGGGACTATAATTCACCCCTCCACTTT
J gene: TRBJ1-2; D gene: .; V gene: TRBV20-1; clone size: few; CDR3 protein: CSASTASNYGYTF; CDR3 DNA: TGCAGTGCTAGTACGGCCTCTAACTATGGCTACACCTTC
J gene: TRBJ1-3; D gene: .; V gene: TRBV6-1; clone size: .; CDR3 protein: CASSPQHSGNTIYF; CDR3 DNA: TGTGCCAGCAGCCCACAGCACTCTGGAAACACCATATATTTT
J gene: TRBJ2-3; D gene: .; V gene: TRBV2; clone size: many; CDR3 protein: CASRTLPGTDTQYF; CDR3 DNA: TGTGCCAGCAGGACCCTCCCAGGCACAGATACGCAGTATTTT
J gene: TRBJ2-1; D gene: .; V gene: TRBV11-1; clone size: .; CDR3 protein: CASSFGFSSLNEQFF; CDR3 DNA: TGTGCCAGCAGCTTCGGATTTTCTAGCCTTAATGAGCAGTTCTTC
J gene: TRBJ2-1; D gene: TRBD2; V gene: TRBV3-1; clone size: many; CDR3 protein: CASSQGLAVYNEQFF; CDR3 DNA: TGTGCCAGCAGCCAAGGACTAGCGGTCTACAATGAGCAGTTCTTC
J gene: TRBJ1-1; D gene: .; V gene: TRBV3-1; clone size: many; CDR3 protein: CASSQTFYGRGGTEAFF; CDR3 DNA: TGTGCCAGCAGCCAAACATTTTACGGCAGGGGAGGCACTGAAGCTTTCTTT
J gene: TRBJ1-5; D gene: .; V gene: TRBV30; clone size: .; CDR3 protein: CAWSGNSNQPQHF; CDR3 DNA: TGTGCCTGGAGTGGTAATAGCAATCAGCCCCAGCATTTT
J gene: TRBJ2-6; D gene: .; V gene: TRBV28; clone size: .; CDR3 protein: CASSPHSAGANVLTF; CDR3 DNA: TGTGCCAGCAGTCCCCATTCAGCTGGGGCCAACGTCCTGACTTTC
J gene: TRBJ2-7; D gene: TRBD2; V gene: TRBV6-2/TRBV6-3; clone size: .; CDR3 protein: CASSYDSSGLNYEQYF; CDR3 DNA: TGTGCCAGCAGTTACGACTCTAGCGGGCTTAACTACGAGCAGTACTTC
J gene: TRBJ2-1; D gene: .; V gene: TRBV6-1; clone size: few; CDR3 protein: CASSENRVAEQFF; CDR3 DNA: TGTGCCAGCAGTGAAAACAGGGTCGCTGAGCAGTTCTTC
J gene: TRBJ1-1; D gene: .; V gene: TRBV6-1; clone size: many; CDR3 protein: CASSWLGEAFF; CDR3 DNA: TGTGCCAGCAGTTGGCTAGGGGAAGCTTTCTTT
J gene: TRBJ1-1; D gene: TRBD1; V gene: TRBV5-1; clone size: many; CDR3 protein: CASSDRGWNTEAFF; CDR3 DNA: TGCGCCAGCAGTGACAGGGGATGGAACACTGAAGCTTTCTTT